Listed below are T cell receptor beta chains from one sample, sequenced in a study of T cell repertoires in cytomegalovirus infection. In TCRdb, the reads were re-called with MiXCR into one record per CDR3 protein. The sample consists of more than 150,000 distinct CDR3 sequences, approximately 19% of them appearing once. The sequencing sample was made of PBMCs. The receptors originated from a human donor in good health (CMV status not recorded). Some clones in this sample may be carry-over from other donors' samples. CDR3s include the opening cysteine and the closing phenylalanine or tryptophan. Each record gives: CDR3 protein, CDR3 DNA, V gene, D gene, clone size, J gene. The D gene is left open where the match is weak. Size values are once, few and many counts, or a class for expanded clones, and some rows have none.

CASSQAETGELFF	TGTGCCAGCAGTCAAGCGGAGACCGGGGAGCTGTTTTTT	TRBV25-1	.	.	TRBJ2-2
CSVDDSSSQETQYF	TGCAGCGTTGATGACAGCTCGTCCCAAGAGACCCAGTACTTC	TRBV29-1	.	.	TRBJ2-5
CASSSGTILRETQYF	TGTGCCAGCAGCTCCGGGACAATCCTTCGAGAGACCCAGTACTTC	TRBV7-2	.	many	TRBJ2-5
CASSLGSGPEGNEQFF	TGTGCCAGCAGCTTAGGCTCGGGCCCAGAGGGTAATGAGCAGTTCTTC	TRBV11-2	.	.	TRBJ2-1
CASSELGGPDGQGRETQYF	TGTGCCAGCAGTGAACTGGGCGGGCCGGACGGACAGGGGAGAGAGACCCAGTACTTC	TRBV6-1	TRBD1	.	TRBJ2-5
CASSLKLAGALSYEQYF	TGTGCCAGCAGTTTAAAACTAGCGGGAGCCCTATCCTACGAGCAGTACTTC	TRBV28	TRBD2	few	TRBJ2-7
CAWKDEDEQFF	TGTGCCTGGAAGGACGAGGATGAGCAGTTCTTC	TRBV30	.	.	TRBJ2-1
CASSLLWGNTEAYF	TGTGCCAGCAGCTTGTTATGGGGGAACACTGAAGCTTACTTT	TRBV5-5	.	.	TRBJ1-1
CSAIAGVQETQYF	TGCAGTGCTATAGCGGGAGTCCAAGAGACCCAGTACTTC	TRBV20-1	TRBD2	few	TRBJ2-5
CASAVSELGTQYF	TGTGCCAGCGCGGTCTCTGAATTAGGGACGCAGTATTTT	TRBV14	.	.	TRBJ2-3
CASSFPQRFTDTQYF	TGTGCCAGCAGTTTCCCACAGCGATTCACAGATACGCAGTATTTT	TRBV28	.	.	TRBJ2-3
CASSPPLAPNTGELFF	TGTGCCAGCAGCCCCCCCCTCGCGCCGAACACCGGGGAGCTGTTTTTT	TRBV7-9	.	many	TRBJ2-2
CASSRTGTGAYDEQFF	TGCGCCAGCAGCAGAACCGGGACAGGGGCATATGATGAGCAGTTCTTC	TRBV5-1	TRBD1	.	TRBJ2-1
CASSFASSSGNTIYF	TGTGCCAGCAGCTTCGCCAGCAGCTCTGGAAACACCATATATTTT	TRBV7-8	.	medium-sized	TRBJ1-3
CASSWQGGISYNEQFF	TGTGCCAGCAGTTGGCAGGGGGGAATCTCCTACAATGAGCAGTTCTTC	TRBV12-3/TRBV12-4	.	few	TRBJ2-1
CASSPGGGADSPLHF	TGTGCCAGCAGCCCCGGGGGGGGCGCGGATTCACCCCTCCACTTT	TRBV7-2	.	many	TRBJ1-6
CASSPPVEVAGTDTQYF	TGTGCCAGCTCACCACCGGTGGAAGTAGCGGGCACAGATACGCAGTATTTT	TRBV18	.	.	TRBJ2-3
CASGPTSTPFEPLAEQYF	TGTGCCAGCGGACCAACCTCTACCCCGTTTGAGCCCTTGGCCGAGCAGTACTTC	TRBV11-2	.	many	TRBJ2-7
CASSTLPGQGHNEQFF	TGTGCCAGCAGTACTCTGCCGGGACAGGGACACAATGAGCAGTTCTTC	TRBV6-1	TRBD1	many	TRBJ2-1
CASSPLVGAPETQYF	TGTGCCAGCAGCCCTCTGGTGGGGGCGCCGGAGACCCAGTACTTC	TRBV7-2	.	many	TRBJ2-5
CAVHGDGGKTQYF	TGCGCCGTCCACGGGGATGGAGGAAAGACCCAGTACTTC	TRBV10-2	.	many	TRBJ2-5
CASSGGLSRARTGELFF	TGTGCCAGCAGTGGGGGACTCAGCCGAGCCAGGACCGGGGAGCTGTTTTTT	TRBV27	.	.	TRBJ2-2